A single sample gave rise to the 25 T cell receptor beta chains below, sequenced in a study of a mutant IDH1 vaccine in newly diagnosed glioma. Repertoires were generated with immunoSEQ multiplex PCR, while TCRdb's copy carries only in-frame clones and drops some. The sample holds over 65,000 clones, roughly 80% seen once. Documented time point: week 35, safety follow-up. Vaccination comprised doses that each held 300 ug of mutant IDH1 20-mer peptide, plus topical imiquimod. Their specific antigens are unknown. The material sequenced was PBMCs, taken from a glioma patient whose treatment included an IDH1 peptide vaccine. The source of these receptors is a man aged 18 to 30 with glioma.

This clone has just one count. The chain is built from TRBV9 and TRBJ2-7; the match to TRBD2 covers 12 bases. Trimming cost V 0 bases and J 5 bases; bases outside gene matches: 6. In germline, CDR1 is SGDLS, CDR2 YYNGEE. The CDR3 is 16 residues long. The CDR3 spells CASSVGLAGVIHEQYF. The CDR3 bases are TGTGCCAGCAGCGTAGGACTAGCGGGAGTCATCCACGAGCAGTACTTC.

The chain combines TRBV5-6 with TRBJ2-1; 7 bases agree with TRBD1. The V gene end was trimmed by 0 bases and the J gene end by 6 bases; junction bases not matched to a gene: 0. The CDR3 sequence is 13 residues long. Germline CDR1 SGHDT, CDR2 YYEEEE. CDR3 region: CASSLAGGNEQFF. In nucleotides, the CDR3 is TGTGCCAGCAGCTTGGCAGGGGGCAATGAGCAGTTCTTC.

The chain has TRBV2 and TRBJ2-7; D is uncertain. The CDR3 is 14 residues long. Trimming took 6 bases from V and 0 from J, leaving 12 bases between them. Germline values: CDR1 SNHLY, CDR2 FYNNEI. The CDR3 coding sequence is TGTGCCAGCAGCGATGGCTCCTTCTCCTACGAGCAGTACTTC. It encodes CASSDGSFSYEQYF.

This chain uses TRBV7-2 with TRBJ2-1, with D uncertain. This CDR3 contains 14 residues. CDR1 is SGHTA, CDR2 FQGNSA, per germline. V gave up 5 bases and J gave up 4 bases, with 12 bases separating them. The CDR3: CASSDYRRYNEQFF. CDR3 DNA sequence: TGTGCCAGCAGCGATTACCGACGATACAATGAGCAGTTCTTC.

This chain connects TRBV7-2 to TRBJ1-5; TRBD1 agrees at 7 bases. The CDR3 consists of 16 residues. The germline V gene has CDR1 SGHTA and CDR2 FQGNSA. J was trimmed by 3 bases and V by 7 bases; bases with no gene match: 12. CDR3 loop: CASMPTTGPPNQPQHF. For the CDR3, the DNA is TGTGCCAGCATGCCCACGACAGGGCCTCCCAATCAGCCCCAGCATTTT.

The chain joins TRBV7-6 to TRBJ2-2; D is undetermined. V lost 8 bases and J 6 bases, leaving 13 bases between the germline ends. This CDR3 comprises 13 residues. Germline CDR1 is SGHVS and CDR2 is FNYEAQ. The CDR3 nucleotides read TGTGCCAGCCGGTATGATTCCGCCGGGGAGCTGTTTTTT. The encoded protein is CASRYDSAGELFF.

The rearrangement links TRBV5-1 to TRBJ2-5; 11 bases agree with TRBD2. Germline CDR1 SGHRS, CDR2 YFSETQ. The CDR3 runs to 16 residues. The ends lost 3 bases at V and 1 base at J; junction bases unmatched: 5. Here the CDR3 reads CASSSGTSGTQETQYF. The CDR3 DNA reads TGCGCCAGCAGCTCCGGGACTAGCGGAACCCAAGAGACCCAGTACTTC.

The chain is built from TRBV4-1 and TRBJ2-1; D remains ambiguous. Between the trimmed V and J ends, which lost 4 bases and 7 bases, there was a span of 11 bases. CDR3 length: 13 amino acids. The germline gives CDR1 MGHRA, CDR2 YSYEKL. CDR3 nucleotide sequence: TGCGCCAGCAGCCCAAGGGTGGTTAATGAGCAGTTCTTC. This encodes CASSPRVVNEQFF.

This clone has just one count. This sequence joins TRBV25-1 and TRBJ2-5, with D perhaps matching TRBD2 (7 bases). Germline assignment: CDR1 MGHDK and CDR2 SYGVNS. This CDR3 region has 14 residues. V lost 5 bases, J lost 5 bases, and 15 bases lay in between. The CDR3 region is CASSKWGGLETQYF. The CDR3 bases are TGTGCCAGCAGTAAATGGGGGGGCCTGGAGACCCAGTACTTC.

The rearrangement links TRBV29-1 to TRBJ2-7; TRBD2 is a possible D gene (5 bases). CDR1 is SQVTM, CDR2 ANQGSEA, per germline. V shed 0 bases and J shed 6 bases, with 18 bases lying between them. The CDR3 sequence is 15 residues long. CDR3 DNA: TGCAGCGTTGAAGAAAGAGGCCCCGGGGAATTCGAGCAGTACTTC. It codes for CSVEERGPGEFEQYF.

This chain joins TRBV25-1 and TRBJ2-7; 12 nucleotides match TRBD1. V was clipped by 2 bases and J by 5 bases; unmatched bases: 4. From germline, CDR1 is MGHDK and CDR2 SYGVNS. The CDR3 loop spans 15 amino acids. CDR3: CASSERGTGGHEQYF. In DNA form, the CDR3 reads TGTGCCAGCAGTGAAAGGGGGACAGGGGGCCACGAGCAGTACTTC.

This clone was recorded once. The chain is built from TRBV7-9 and TRBJ1-5, with TRBD1 as a possible D gene (6 bases). This CDR3 contains 16 residues. Germline V gives CDR1 SEHNR, CDR2 FQNEAQ (reference sequence). Trimming cost V 1 base and J 4 bases, with 14 bases left between them. As DNA, the CDR3 is TGTGCCAGCAGCTTAGAAGACAGGCTGGGGAATCAGCCCCAGCATTTT. It yields the protein CASSLEDRLGNQPQHF.

This sequence joins TRBV25-1 and TRBJ2-7; TRBD1 matches 10 bases. Looked up from germline, CDR1 is MGHDK and CDR2 is SYGVNS. The V and J ends lost 4 bases and 2 bases, in that order; junction bases with no gene match: 5. The length of the CDR3 is 15 residues. The CDR3 bases are TGTGCCAGCAGTGGTCCGGGACAGGGGACCTACGAGCAGTACTTC. It yields the protein CASSGPGQGTYEQYF.

V gene TRBV7-8 combines with J gene TRBJ2-5; the D gene is possibly TRBD2 (5 bases). This CDR3 comprises 15 residues. The V and J ends lost 1 base and 5 bases respectively, with 14 bases between them. Germline assignment: CDR1 SGHVS and CDR2 FQNEAQ. The chain's CDR3 is CASSLGVGNWETQYF. The CDR3 region has the DNA TGTGCCAGCAGCTTAGGAGTCGGGAATTGGGAGACCCAGTACTTC.

The rearrangement joins TRBV6-1 to TRBJ1-3; no clear D gene. Germline CDR1 reads MNHNS; CDR2 reads SASEGT. The CDR3 sequence is 17 residues long. V was pared by 4 bases and J by 0 bases, with 16 bases between. CDR3 coding DNA: TGTGCCAGCAGTGGTCGGGAGTTGGCATCCTCTGGAAACACCATATATTTT. Translated, it gives CASSGRELASSGNTIYF.

This clone was recorded once. This chain joins TRBV29-1 and TRBJ2-3; D not resolved. V was trimmed by 5 bases and J by 1 base, leaving 13 bases between them. The CDR3 has 14 amino acids. Germline V gives CDR1 SQVTM, CDR2 ANQGSEA. Here the CDR3 DNA reads TGCAGCGTTTCAGAGACGACACGCACAGATACGCAGTATTTT. Protein product: CSVSETTRTDTQYF.

This clone was counted a few times. The chain couples TRBV5-3 to TRBJ1-5; D not certain. TRBV5-3 is treated as an ORF (open reading frame) with a function not yet certain. V gave up 4 bases and J gave up 1 base, with 15 bases separating them. The CDR3 contains 16 residues. For the CDR3, the DNA is TGTGCCAGAAGCCCGAGTGCGGCCCTAAGCAATCAGCCCCAGCATTTT. It codes for CARSPSAALSNQPQHF.

This sequence joins TRBV19 and TRBJ2-1, with 12 bases matching TRBD1. This CDR3 contains 14 residues. Germline-derived CDR1 and CDR2 are LNHDA and SQIVND (reference sequence). The junction had 1 base not matched to a gene; V was cut back by 4 bases and J by 6 bases. CDR3 bases: TGTGCCAGTAGTAGGGACAGGGGGCCCAATGAGCAGTTCTTC. As protein: CASSRDRGPNEQFF.

This chain connects TRBV27 to TRBJ1-5; D call uncertain. Deletions cut 6 bases from V and 0 bases from J, with 12 bases between. There are 15 residues in the CDR3. Germline V lookup: CDR1 MNHEY, CDR2 SMNVEV (reference sequence). The CDR3 sequence: CASSPGPYSNQPQHF. CDR3 bases: TGTGCCAGCAGCCCCGGCCCCTATAGCAATCAGCCCCAGCATTTT.

Turning to this clone: The same CDR3 is also encoded by other DNA sequences in this sample. DNA of the CDR3: TGTGCCAGTCGTCTAAACACTGAAGCTTTCTTT. This codes for CASRLNTEAFF. V usage is TRBV19 and J usage is TRBJ1-1; D is uncertain. Germline CDR1 reads LNHDA; CDR2 reads SQIVND (reference sequence). The CDR3 extends over 11 amino acids. V was shortened by 8 bases and J by 2 bases, with 6 bases between the two germline ends. The full variable domain, in which reference TRBV19 and TRBJ1-1 provide the parts outside the CDR3, is DGGITQSPKYLFRKEGQNVTLSCEQNLNHDAMYWYRQDPGQGLRLIYYSQIVNDFQKGDIAEGYSVSREKKESFPLTVTSAQKNPTAFYLCASRLNTEAFFGQGTRLTVV.

J is TRBJ2-6 and V is TRBV30, with 7 bases that match TRBD2. The CDR3 covers 16 residues. The J segment lost 0 bases and the V segment lost 3 bases, leaving 5 bases of the junction unmatched. The germline CDR1 and CDR2 sequences are GTSNPN and SVGIG (reference sequence). This CDR3 reads CAWSFGTTSGANVLTF. DNA of the CDR3: TGTGCCTGGAGCTTCGGGACTACCTCTGGGGCCAACGTCCTGACTTTC.

DNA of the CDR3: TGTGCCATCAAAGGAGGAGGGACTACCTACGAGCAGTACTTC. Translating it yields CAIKGGGTTYEQYF. The gene calls are TRBV10-3 and TRBJ2-7; the match to TRBD2 covers 7 bases. V was clipped by 7 bases and J by 2 bases; unmatched bases: 8. The CDR3 loop spans 14 amino acids. Germline CDR1 ENHRY, CDR2 SYGVKD.

This clone was picked up a small number of times. This chain connects TRBV2 to TRBJ1-5, with TRBD1 identical over 11 bases. The CDR3 is made up of 15 amino acids. V was pared by 6 bases and J by 6 bases, with 7 bases of the junction left unmatched. Germline CDR1 is SNHLY and CDR2 is FYNNEI. The CDR3 nucleotides read TGTGCCAGCAGCCGAGGGACAGGGGGGGTTCAGCCCCAGCATTTT. As protein: CASSRGTGGVQPQHF.

This sequence joins TRBV27 and TRBJ1-4; D possibly corresponds to TRBD1 (6 bases). V was pared by 5 bases and J by 6 bases, with 13 bases between. This CDR3 contains 14 residues. Germline V gene lookup returns CDR1 MNHEY and CDR2 SMNVEV (reference sequence). This CDR3 is CASSQTGGDEKLFF. The CDR3 coding sequence is TGTGCCAGCAGTCAGACCGGGGGCGATGAAAAACTGTTTTTT.

The chain joins TRBV5-4 to TRBJ2-2; TRBD2 might be the D (7 bases). The V gene lost 4 bases and the J gene lost 4 bases, with 17 bases spanning the gap. Germline V CDR1 and CDR2: SGHNT, YYREEE (reference sequence). The CDR3 has 16 amino acids. CDR3 in amino acids: CASSILKGGLTGELFF. The CDR3 DNA follows: TGTGCCAGCAGCATACTAAAGGGGGGGCTCACCGGGGAGCTGTTTTTT.